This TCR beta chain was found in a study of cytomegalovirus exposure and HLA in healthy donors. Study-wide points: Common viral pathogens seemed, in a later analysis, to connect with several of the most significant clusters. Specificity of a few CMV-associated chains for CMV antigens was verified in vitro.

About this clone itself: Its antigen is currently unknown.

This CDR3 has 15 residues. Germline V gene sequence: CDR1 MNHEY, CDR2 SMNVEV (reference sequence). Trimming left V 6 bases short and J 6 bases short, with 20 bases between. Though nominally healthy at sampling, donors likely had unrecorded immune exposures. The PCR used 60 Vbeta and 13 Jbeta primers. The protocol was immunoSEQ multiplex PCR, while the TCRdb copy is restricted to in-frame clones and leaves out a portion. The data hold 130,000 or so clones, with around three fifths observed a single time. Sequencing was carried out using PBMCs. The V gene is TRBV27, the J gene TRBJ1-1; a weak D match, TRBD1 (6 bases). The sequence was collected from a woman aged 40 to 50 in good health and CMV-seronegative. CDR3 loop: CASSPSGGRGAEAFF. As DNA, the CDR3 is TGTGCCAGCAGCCCCTCCGGGGGGCGAGGGGCTGAAGCTTTCTTT.